The 20 T cell receptor beta chains given below trace back to one sample, sequenced in a study of cytomegalovirus exposure and HLA in healthy donors. A multiplex PCR was run with 60 Vbeta primers and 13 Jbeta primers. Data came from immunoSEQ multiplex PCR; TCRdb stores just in-frame clones and leaves some out. The table includes roughly 93,000 clones, roughly four fifths detected once. The sample comprised PBMCs. These receptors all come from a man under 40 in good health and CMV-seronegative.

The gene calls are TRBV5-5 and TRBJ1-1; the D gene is possibly TRBD1 (6 bases). The germline V gene encodes CDR1 SGHKS and CDR2 YYEKEE (reference sequence). There are 17 residues in the CDR3. The germline V and J ends were trimmed by 5 bases and 1 base, with 21 bases remaining between them. CDR3 in amino acids: CASSLQGWMNRNTEAFF. In nucleotides, the CDR3 is TGTGCCAGCAGTTTACAGGGATGGATGAATAGGAACACTGAAGCTTTCTTT.

The rearrangement joins TRBV5-1 to TRBJ1-2; 12 bases agree with TRBD1. Germline lookup yields CDR1 SGHRS and CDR2 YFSETQ. Germline trimming cut 4 bases from V and 7 bases from J; bases unmatched to any gene: 5. This CDR3 contains 14 residues. CDR3 amino acids: CASSPGQGAFGYTF. The DNA for the CDR3 is TGCGCCAGCAGCCCGGGACAGGGGGCCTTTGGCTACACCTTC.

The CDR3 sequence is CACGGSADTQYF. The CDR3 DNA sequence: TGTGCCTGCGGAGGGAGTGCAGATACGCAGTATTTT. The V call is TRBV6-5, the J call TRBJ2-3; D possibly corresponds to TRBD2 (6 bases). CDR3 length: 12 amino acids. V was pared by 11 bases and J by 4 bases, with 13 bases between. CDR1 MNHEY and CDR2 SVGAGI come from the germline V gene.

This chain connects TRBV29-1 to TRBJ2-1; 9 bases are a match to TRBD2. V was clipped by 3 bases and J by 1 base; unmatched bases: 1. Per the germline V gene, CDR1 is SQVTM and CDR2 is ANQGSEA. There are 14 residues in the CDR3. The CDR3 DNA follows: TGCAGCGTTGAGCTAGCGGGGTCCTACAATGAGCAGTTCTTC. Amino acid sequence: CSVELAGSYNEQFF.

The rearrangement joins TRBV13 to TRBJ2-7, with 15 bases lining up with TRBD2. The CDR3 has 16 residues. With V trimmed by 4 bases and J by 7 bases, 8 bases remained unmatched. In germline, CDR1 is PRHDT, CDR2 FYEKMQ (reference sequence). The CDR3 nucleotides are TGTGCCAGCAGCTACCGGGGACTAGCGGGGGGCCGGGAGCAGTACTTC. It yields the protein CASSYRGLAGGREQYF.

The chain carries TRBV5-5 and TRBJ2-2; possible D gene TRBD1, 6 bases. Germline V gives CDR1 SGHKS, CDR2 YYEKEE (reference sequence). Trimming pared 2 bases from V and 1 base from J, leaving 15 bases between. The CDR3 is 17 residues long. The CDR3 region is CASSLGRVGQNTGELFF. Here the CDR3 DNA reads TGTGCCAGCAGCTTAGGAAGAGTGGGACAGAACACCGGGGAGCTGTTTTTT.

This clone has a single count. J is TRBJ2-7 and V is TRBV9, with a possible D match to TRBD1 (6 bases). The CDR3 extends over 14 amino acids. Trimming pared 2 bases from V and 3 bases from J, leaving 12 bases between. Germline V gives CDR1 SGDLS, CDR2 YYNGEE. CDR3 amino acids: CASSVGGRGYEQYF. In nucleotides, the CDR3 is TGTGCCAGCAGCGTTGGGGGCCGAGGCTACGAGCAGTACTTC.

This rearrangement joins TRBV5-4 to TRBJ1-2; D is uncertain. V was clipped by 0 bases and J by 4 bases, with 7 bases between them. Germline CDR1 reads SGHNT; CDR2 reads YYREEE (reference sequence). This CDR3 is built from 13 residues. CDR3 sequence (DNA): TGTGCCAGCAGCTTGGAGAGCCTCTATGGCTACACCTTC. Encoded protein: CASSLESLYGYTF.

The chain links TRBV9 to TRBJ2-1; D possibly corresponds to TRBD1 (6 bases). V lost 0 bases and J lost 10, with 17 bases in between. The CDR3 covers 15 residues. Germline-derived CDR1 and CDR2 are SGDLS and YYNGEE. The CDR3 DNA follows: TGTGCCAGCAGCGTAGGACAGGCCGCAGGTACGGAGCAGTTCTTC. Its protein is CASSVGQAAGTEQFF.

The chain links TRBV27 to TRBJ2-3; TRBD2 is a possible D gene (6 bases). The CDR3 spans 13 residues. Germline V lookup: CDR1 MNHEY, CDR2 SMNVEV (reference sequence). Trimming cost V 0 bases and J 7 bases, with 8 bases left between them. CDR3 region: CASSLSAGNTQYF. The CDR3 coding sequence is TGTGCCAGCAGTTTATCGGCGGGGAATACGCAGTATTTT.

The genes are TRBV29-1 and TRBJ1-1; the D gene is possibly TRBD1 (6 bases). V shed 4 bases and J shed 8 bases, with 11 bases lying between them. The germline V gene encodes CDR1 SQVTM and CDR2 ANQGSEA. This CDR3 is built from 11 residues. This CDR3 reads CSVVTGLEAFF. The CDR3 bases are TGCAGCGTTGTGACAGGTCTGGAAGCTTTCTTT.

This chain uses TRBV10-3 with TRBJ1-1; TRBD1 agrees at 8 bases. Germline V CDR1 and CDR2: ENHRY, SYGVKD. CDR3 length equals 16 residues. The V and J ends lost 6 bases and 2 bases, in that order; junction bases with no gene match: 11. As DNA, the CDR3 is TGTGCCATCAGAGAACCGGGACAGGAGATCAACACTGAAGCTTTCTTT. The encoded protein is CAIREPGQEINTEAFF.

CDR3 in DNA: TGTGCCAGTTCCCTGCGGGTTAATATGAACACTGAAGCTTTCTTT. Translation gives CASSLRVNMNTEAFF. J is TRBJ1-1 and V is TRBV19; no definite D call. CDR1 is LNHDA and CDR2 is SQIVND in the germline V gene (reference sequence). Trimming took 8 bases from V and 0 from J, leaving 16 bases between them. The CDR3 loop spans 15 amino acids.

This rearrangement joins TRBV2 to TRBJ2-3, with TRBD2 identical over 8 bases. This CDR3 region has 16 residues. Germline V gene data show CDR1 as SNHLY and CDR2 as FYNNEI. V shed 0 bases, J shed 3 bases, and the junction held 5 bases outside the gene matches. The DNA for the CDR3 is TGTGCCAGCAGTGAAGCGGGACTAGGAACGACAGATACGCAGTATTTT. Amino acids: CASSEAGLGTTDTQYF.

The V gene is TRBV6-1, the J gene TRBJ2-1, with 8 bases that match TRBD1. The CDR3 contains 13 residues. V gave up 11 bases and J gave up 4 bases; unmatched junction bases: 7. Germline CDR1 and CDR2: MNHNS and SASEGT. DNA for the CDR3: TGTGCCGCAGGGGACAGGATGTACAATGAGCAGTTCTTC. Translated, it gives CAAGDRMYNEQFF.

The chain uses TRBV10-3 and TRBJ1-2, with 9 bases identical to TRBD1. The CDR3 is 13 amino acids. The germline gives CDR1 ENHRY, CDR2 SYGVKD. J was trimmed by 6 bases and V by 3 bases; bases with no gene match: 2. The CDR3 region has the DNA TGTGCCATCAGTGATACAGGGGGCGATGGCTACACCTTC. Encoded protein: CAISDTGGDGYTF.

The chain has TRBV19 and TRBJ2-4, with D possibly being TRBD2 (6 bases). Germline V gene data show CDR1 as LNHDA and CDR2 as SQIVND (reference sequence). Trimming shortened V by 0 bases and J by 0 bases, and 9 bases separated the two germline ends. CDR3 length: 16 residues. The CDR3 reads CASSIEWGVAKNIQYF. CDR3 sequence (DNA): TGTGCCAGTAGTATAGAGTGGGGGGTAGCCAAAAACATTCAGTACTTC.

The chain recombines TRBV27 with TRBJ2-3, with a possible D match to TRBD1 (6 bases). The CDR3 contains 12 residues. Germline V gene lookup returns CDR1 MNHEY and CDR2 SMNVEV (reference sequence). Trimming took off 6 bases at V and 9 bases at J, with 13 bases between the two ends. CDR3 loop: CASSLRGGTQYF. CDR3 nucleotide sequence: TGTGCCAGCAGCCTGAGAGGGGGAACGCAGTATTTT.

The chain couples TRBV27 to TRBJ1-1; TRBD1 might be the D (6 bases). The germline gives CDR1 MNHEY, CDR2 SMNVEV (reference sequence). The CDR3 sequence is 12 residues long. V shed 8 bases and J shed 2 bases, with 9 bases lying between them. The CDR3 loop reads CASGGGNTEAFF. As DNA, the CDR3 is TGTGCCAGCGGGGGGGGCAACACTGAAGCTTTCTTT.

This clone occurred a few times. V gene TRBV6-1 combines with J gene TRBJ2-2, with D maybe TRBD1 (6 bases). Per the germline V gene, CDR1 is MNHNS and CDR2 is SASEGT. This CDR3 contains 16 residues. The V gene lost 4 bases and the J gene lost 0 bases, with 12 bases spanning the gap. The CDR3 region has the DNA TGTGCCAGCAGTGCAAGGACAGCATCGAACACCGGGGAGCTGTTTTTT. Protein: CASSARTASNTGELFF.